The sequence of this T cell receptor (beta chain) was determined in a study of T cells expressing NK-cell markers. Study-wide background: Sorted T-cell subsets CD3+CD56+NKG2C+, CD3+CD56+NKG2C- and CD3+CD56-NKG2C+ were TCR beta-sequenced.

Study-wide points: CD8+ T cells in roughly six donors included dominant NKG2C+ clonotypes at roughly 1.0-7.0%.

The TCR beta cDNA came from 5'RACE template switching with UMIs. After re-calling the 5' RACE reads, TCRdb lists one entry per CDR3 protein, DNA absent. The repertoire table contains some 190,000 distinct CDR3 sequences. About this clonotype: Its cognate antigen is unknown.

Sequencing was carried out using blood T cells: a sorted CD56 or NKG2C T cell subset, CD4+ or CD8+ T cells, or bulk PBMC T cells (not recorded which). This clonotype was obtained from a man aged 18-69 years in good health.

CDR3 amino acids: CASSITGATDTQYF. V gene TRBV19 combines with J gene TRBJ2-3; checking the TCRdb D call of TRBD1 is not possible without DNA. CDR1 is LNHDA and CDR2 is SQIVND in the germline V gene (reference sequence). This CDR3 has 14 amino acids.